The clone carrying this T cell receptor (beta chain) came up many times. Its target is unknown. The entry originates in a study of T cells in Graves' hyperthyroidism and ophthalmopathy. TCR beta CDR3 region amplification was performed from RNA transcripts. The HTBI primer set drove a first-round RT-PCR of the TCR CDR3. TCRdb re-called the multiplex PCR reads with MiXCR, one entry per CDR3 protein. Of about 420,000 distinct CDR3 sequences listed, approximately 14% are singletons. Study findings and constraints: Ophthalmopathy got predicted by the model a median roughly six months before its onset.

This sequence was found in a woman under 30 with Graves' hyperthyroidism. Sample: blood.

As DNA, the CDR3 is TGTGCCAGCAGACGAGGGACAGATAATTCACCCCTCCACTTT. It codes for CASRRGTDNSPLHF. The chain has TRBV2 and TRBJ1-6; the match to TRBD1 covers 7 bases. V gave up 6 bases and J gave up 5 bases; unmatched junction bases: 4. Per the germline V gene, CDR1 is SNHLY and CDR2 is FYNNEI. This CDR3 spans 14 amino acids. Together with reference TRBV2 and TRBJ1-6, the CDR3 gives the full variable domain: EPEVTQTPSHQVTQMGQEVILRCVPISNHLYFYWYRQILGQKVEFLVSFYNNEISEKSEIFDDQFSVERPDGSNFTLKIRSTKLEDSAMYFCASRRGTDNSPLHFGNGTRLTVT.